The 18 T cell receptor beta chains in this list originate from one sample, sequenced in a study of long-term antiretroviral therapy in people with HIV. Running of the v3.0 immunoSEQ assay took place at survey level. Assay: immunoSEQ multiplex PCR; the TCRdb copy retains only in-frame clones and omits some. The sample yields about 18,000 clones, approximately 78% seen once. Sequencing used unsorted PBMCs, obtained at the start of antiretroviral therapy, before treatment. All receptors come from a woman aged 40 to 50 with HIV.

The chain employs TRBV13 and TRBJ2-1, with TRBD2 identical over 8 bases. Germline V gene sequence: CDR1 PRHDT, CDR2 FYEKMQ (reference sequence). Trimming at V came to 6 bases and at J to 3 bases, leaving 7 bases not matched to a gene. This CDR3 has 15 amino acids. As DNA, the CDR3 is TGTGCCAGCAGATCAAGGGCGGGGGGCTACAATGAGCAGTTCTTC. This gives the protein CASRSRAGGYNEQFF.

This clone is categorized as medium-sized. The V and J genes are TRBV30 and TRBJ1-6, with TRBD1 matching 8 bases. V gave up 3 bases and J gave up 8 bases; unmatched junction bases: 6. Germline CDR1 is GTSNPN and CDR2 is SVGIG (reference sequence). The CDR3 runs 14 residues. The CDR3 bases are TGTGCCTGGAGCCCCGGACAGGGCTATTCACCCCTCCACTTT. Its translation is CAWSPGQGYSPLHF.

This clone was picked up a small number of times. CDR3 sequence: CASSDILVMSENNSPLHF. The CDR3 nucleotides read TGCGCCAGCAGTGATATTCTAGTTATGTCGGAAAATAATTCACCCCTCCACTTT. The chain carries TRBV10-2 and TRBJ1-6; D is unclear. Trimming shortened V by 3 bases and J by 5 bases, and 20 bases separated the two germline ends. Germline V gives CDR1 WSHSY, CDR2 SAAADI. CDR3 length equals 18 residues.

The chain couples TRBV6-5 to TRBJ2-1, with D unresolved. The length of the CDR3 is 16 residues. Trimming cost V 3 bases and J 5 bases, with 17 bases left between them. Germline assignment: CDR1 MNHEY and CDR2 SVGAGI. DNA for the CDR3: TGTGCCAGCAGTTATATAGGTGGGCTCGTAAACAATGAGCAGTTCTTC. It translates to CASSYIGGLVNNEQFF.

The rearrangement joins TRBV7-2 to TRBJ2-6, with D perhaps TRBD1 or TRBD2 (7 bases each). V gave up 5 bases and J gave up 3 bases, with 17 bases separating them. The CDR3 runs 17 residues. Germline CDR1 SGHTA, CDR2 FQGNSA. The CDR3 sequence: CASSPQRDSYGANVLTF. CDR3 DNA sequence: TGTGCCAGCAGCCCCCAGCGGGACAGTTATGGGGCCAACGTCCTGACTTTC.

This clone was counted a few times. The chain recombines TRBV6-1 with TRBJ1-3; D is unresolved. Between the trimmed V and J ends, which lost 4 bases and 4 bases, there was a span of 17 bases. CDR1 is MNHNS and CDR2 is SASEGT in the germline V gene. The CDR3 covers 16 residues. The CDR3 sequence: CASSVSPLLLGNTIYF. The CDR3 DNA reads TGTGCCAGCAGTGTATCTCCTCTGCTACTGGGAAACACCATATATTTT.

This clone showed up just once. The CDR3 here is CASSWTFEETQYF. The CDR3 nucleotides read TGTGCCAGCAGTTGGACATTCGAAGAGACCCAGTACTTC. The genes are TRBV27 and TRBJ2-5; D is perhaps TRBD1 (5 bases). The CDR3 contains 13 residues. The germline V and J ends were trimmed by 4 bases and 3 bases, with 9 bases remaining between them. Germline CDR1 MNHEY, CDR2 SMNVEV (reference sequence).

The chain couples TRBV28 to TRBJ2-7; D call uncertain. The V end lost 6 bases, the J end lost 3 bases, and 9 bases lay between the germline ends. CDR3 length: 12 residues. The germline V gene has CDR1 MDHEN and CDR2 SYDVKM. DNA for the CDR3: TGTGCCAGCAGGGGATTTAACTACGAGCAGTACTTC. Protein: CASRGFNYEQYF.

The chain uses TRBV9 and TRBJ1-1; D ambiguous. This CDR3 has 14 residues. Germline loops: CDR1 SGDLS, CDR2 YYNGEE. Trimming removed 2 bases from V and 4 bases from J, with 12 bases in between. The CDR3 DNA reads as TGTGCCAGCAGCGTCATTTCAGGTGGCACTGAAGCTTTCTTT. This sequence encodes CASSVISGGTEAFF. The whole variable domain, filled in from reference TRBV9 and TRBJ1-1, reads DSGVTQTPKHLITATGQRVTLRCSPRSGDLSVYWYQQSLDQGLQFLIQYYNGEERAKGNILERFSAQQFPDLHSELNLSSLELGDSALYFCASSVISGGTEAFFGQGTRLTVV.

The chain combines TRBV5-4 with TRBJ2-5, with D maybe TRBD2 (6 bases). The J call may be mistaken, given a closer DNA end match to TRBJ2-7. CDR1 SGHNT and CDR2 YYREEE come from the germline V gene (reference sequence). The CDR3 consists of 14 residues. The CDR3 spells CASSLGGSGYEQYF. The DNA for the CDR3 is TGTGCCAGCAGCTTGGGTGGTAGCGGCTACGAGCAGTACTTC.

The chain employs TRBV6-1 and TRBJ2-1, with a weak D call TRBD1 (6 bases). The CDR3 is 16 amino acids. Trimming removed 2 bases from V and 5 bases from J, with 16 bases in between. Germline-derived CDR1 and CDR2 are MNHNS and SASEGT. CDR3 in DNA: TGTGCCAGCAGTGAATTTACAGGGAGTCGAGACAATGAGCAGTTCTTC. Translated: CASSEFTGSRDNEQFF.

The rearrangement joins TRBV7-8 to TRBJ2-7; D call uncertain. Trimming pared 0 bases from V and 5 bases from J, leaving 17 bases between. Germline loops: CDR1 SGHVS, CDR2 FQNEAQ. The CDR3 covers 16 residues. The CDR3 reads CASSLAYSGPENEQYF. The CDR3 coding sequence is TGTGCCAGCAGCTTAGCCTATTCGGGCCCGGAAAACGAGCAGTACTTC.

This chain uses TRBV2 with TRBJ2-5, with D possibly TRBD1 on 6 matching bases. Germline CDR1 SNHLY, CDR2 FYNNEI. CDR3 size: 15 residues. Trimming cost V 6 bases and J 2 bases, with 16 bases left between them. The CDR3 DNA follows: TGTGCCAGCAGCAAAGAGGGGGTCCTTCAAGAGACCCAGTACTTC. It is translated as CASSKEGVLQETQYF.

This clone was observed once. V is TRBV28 and J is TRBJ1-4, with no clear D. This CDR3 is built from 15 residues. The ends were cut back, 3 bases at V and 5 bases at J, with 13 bases in the middle. The germline V gene has CDR1 MDHEN and CDR2 SYDVKM. For the CDR3, the DNA is TGTGCCAGCAGTTTGAAACGGCAGCTGAATGAAAAACTGTTTTTT. Translation gives CASSLKRQLNEKLFF.

The J gene is TRBJ2-5, the V gene TRBV30, with a tentative D call TRBD2 (5 bases). The germline V gene has CDR1 GTSNPN and CDR2 SVGIG (reference sequence). This CDR3 is built from 12 residues. V was pared by 5 bases and J by 5 bases, with 12 bases between. The CDR3 region is CAWGESRETQYF. CDR3 coding DNA: TGTGCCTGGGGGGAGAGTCGGGAGACCCAGTACTTC. Using reference TRBV30 and TRBJ2-5 for the parts outside the CDR3, the full variable domain is SQTIHQWPATLVQPVGSPLSLECTVEGTSNPNLYWYRQAAGRGLQLLFYSVGIGQISSEVPQNLSASRPQDRQFILSSKKLLLSDSGFYLCAWGESRETQYFGPGTRLLVL.

The chain links TRBV5-6 to TRBJ2-7, with D perhaps assigned TRBD1 or TRBD2 (5 bases each). Germline CDR1 SGHDT, CDR2 YYEEEE. Trimming took off 0 bases at V and 3 bases at J, with 10 bases between the two ends. The CDR3 covers 14 residues. This chain's CDR3 is CASSLGDGNYEQYF. CDR3 nucleotide sequence: TGTGCCAGCAGCTTGGGGGACGGGAACTACGAGCAGTACTTC.

The chain joins TRBV5-1 to TRBJ1-4; TRBD1 matches at 10 bases. The CDR3 is 15 residues long. CDR1 SGHRS and CDR2 YFSETQ come from the germline V gene. The trim removed 0 bases at V and 7 bases at J, leaving 3 bases unmatched. The CDR3, as DNA: TGCGCCAGCAGCTTGGTGGGGACAGGGGTTGAAAAACTGTTTTTT. Translating it yields CASSLVGTGVEKLFF.

The chain uses TRBV14 and TRBJ1-4, with TRBD1 matching 12 bases. CDR3 length equals 18 residues. Germline V gene sequence: CDR1 SGHDN, CDR2 FVKESK. The ends lost 5 bases at V and 7 bases at J; junction bases unmatched: 14. The CDR3 DNA is TGTGCCAGCAGCTTCTACCGGGACAGGGGGCGGAAAGCTGAAAAACTGTTTTTT. This translates into CASSFYRDRGRKAEKLFF.